This T cell receptor (beta chain) comes out of a study of cytomegalovirus exposure and HLA in healthy donors. Study findings and constraints: HLA alleles showed associations with some 15,000 TCR beta sequences in a later analysis, at a 0.05 false discovery rate. TRBV6-2, TRBV6-3 and some other V segments were unresolvable in 87-base-pair reads. A later analysis reportedly found that, within productive TCRs, an Asian-associated ancestry cluster had fewer N-insertions than the mean observed across the approximately 700 donors.

The table lists this clone with a count of one. As yet, its antigen is unknown. Germline V gives CDR1 WNHNN, CDR2 SYGVQD (reference sequence). Losses at the gene ends were 6 bases for V and 7 bases for J; bases not matched to a gene: 10. CDR3 length: 15 amino acids. Researchers ran the PCR with 60 Vbeta and 13 Jbeta primers. Profiled with immunoSEQ multiplex PCR; TCRdb holds only in-frame clones, not every one. In the table there are about 130,000 clones, 65% to 80% of which are singletons. The material sequenced was PBMCs. This TCR came from a male donor in good health and CMV-seronegative. V and J are TRBV10-1 and TRBJ1-2; 11 bases map to TRBD1. CDR3 sequence (DNA): TGCGCCAGCAGCCAAAAGGGACAGGGGGTTTTTGGCTACACCTTC. This sequence encodes CASSQKGQGVFGYTF.